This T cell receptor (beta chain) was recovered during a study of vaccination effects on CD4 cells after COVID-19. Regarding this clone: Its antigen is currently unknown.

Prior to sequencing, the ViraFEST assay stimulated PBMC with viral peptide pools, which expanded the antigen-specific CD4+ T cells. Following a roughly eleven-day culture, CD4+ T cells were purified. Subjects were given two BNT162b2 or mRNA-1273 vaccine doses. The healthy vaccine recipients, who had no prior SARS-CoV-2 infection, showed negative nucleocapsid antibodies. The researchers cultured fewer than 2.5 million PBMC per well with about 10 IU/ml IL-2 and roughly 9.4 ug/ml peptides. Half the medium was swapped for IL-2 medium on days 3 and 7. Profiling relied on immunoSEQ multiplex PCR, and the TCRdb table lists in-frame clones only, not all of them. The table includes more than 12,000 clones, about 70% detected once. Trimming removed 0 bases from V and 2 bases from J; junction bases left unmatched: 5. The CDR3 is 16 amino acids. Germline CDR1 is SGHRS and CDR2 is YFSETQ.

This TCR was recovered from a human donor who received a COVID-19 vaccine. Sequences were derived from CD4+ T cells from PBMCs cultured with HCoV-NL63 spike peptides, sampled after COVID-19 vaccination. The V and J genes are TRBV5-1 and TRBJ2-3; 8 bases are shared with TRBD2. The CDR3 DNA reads TGCGCCAGCAGCTTGGAAGGACTAGCTTTCACAGATACGCAGTATTTT. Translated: CASSLEGLAFTDTQYF.